This T cell receptor (beta chain) was identified during a study of cytomegalovirus exposure and HLA in healthy donors. On the study more broadly: The 110 or so validation repertoires were produced on the same platform as the approximately 620 repertoires of the first cohort. This was reported in a later analysis. Overall study results and limits: Overall, under 200 TCR beta chains were annotated as cytomegalovirus-associated.

Data came from immunoSEQ multiplex PCR; TCRdb stores just in-frame clones and leaves some out. The repertoire has more than 80,000 clones, 88% of them found once; the top ten carry less than 2%. Per the germline V gene, CDR1 is MGHRA and CDR2 is YSYEKL. J lost 10 bases, V lost 4 bases, and 8 bases had no gene match. The CDR3 has 14 amino acids. A note on this clone: The antigen is undetermined.

This TCR derives from a woman aged 18-35 years in good health and CMV-seropositive. The sample consisted of PBMCs. This chain links TRBV4-1 with TRBJ1-4; the match to TRBD1 covers 8 bases. The CDR3 DNA is TGCGCCAGCAGCCCCAAACAGGGGGACGTAAAACTGTTTTTT. This sequence encodes CASSPKQGDVKLFF.